A single sample is the source of the 5 T cell receptor beta chains below, sequenced in a study of tissue-resident memory T cells in lung cancer. Each TCR sequencing library carried unique molecular identifiers. From the reads, TCRdb called clonotypes with MiXCR, one entry per CDR3 protein. Counted here are a few hundred distinct CDR3 sequences, less than 20% occurring once; the ten biggest clones make up roughly 44%. Sorting of CD8+ T cells was based on CD103 expression. The sample comprised CD103- CD8+ T cells from lung tumor tissue. The receptors originated from a human donor with treatment-naive lung cancer (subtype not recorded).

In its sample, this clonotype ranks as large (0.1 to 1%). The chain is built from TRBV7-9 and TRBJ1-2; TRBD1 might be the D (5 bases). This CDR3 contains 16 residues. V was shortened by 5 bases and J by 3 bases, with 19 bases between the two germline ends. CDR1 SEHNR and CDR2 FQNEAQ come from the germline V gene (reference sequence). This chain's CDR3 is CASSTNRVLGDYGYTF. CDR3 DNA sequence: TGTGCCAGCAGCACCAACCGGGTCCTAGGGGACTATGGCTACACCTTC.

This clonotype is judged hyperexpanded. This rearrangement joins TRBV19 to TRBJ2-1; D remains ambiguous. This CDR3 spans 16 amino acids. Per the germline V gene, CDR1 is LNHDA and CDR2 is SQIVND (reference sequence). V lost 1 base to trimming and J lost 0 bases, with 10 bases between them. CDR3 DNA sequence: TGTGCCAGTAGTATAGGCTGGGGTAGCTCCTACAATGAGCAGTTCTTC. It is translated as CASSIGWGSSYNEQFF.

This clonotype ranks as medium-sized. The V call is TRBV7-2, the J call TRBJ2-4, with D uncertain. V gave up 4 bases and J gave up 0 bases, with 7 bases separating them. This CDR3 has 14 residues. Germline lookup yields CDR1 SGHTA and CDR2 FQGNSA. CDR3 in amino acids: CASSSQQAKNIQYF. In DNA form, the CDR3 reads TGTGCCAGCAGCTCGCAGCAAGCCAAAAACATTCAGTACTTC.

A few counts support this clonotype. CDR3 sequence: CAGGDRADSGANVLTF. The CDR3 nucleotides read TGTGCCGGGGGGGACAGGGCGGACTCTGGGGCCAACGTCCTGACTTTC. The rearrangement links TRBV7-8 to TRBJ2-6; 9 positions match TRBD1. V lost 11 bases and J lost 0; bases outside the gene matches: 8. CDR1 SGHVS and CDR2 FQNEAQ come from the germline V gene. CDR3 size: 16 residues.

This clonotype was seen a handful of times. V is TRBV5-1 and J is TRBJ2-7; no firm D call. Germline lookup yields CDR1 SGHRS and CDR2 YFSETQ. The V end lost 1 base, the J end lost 4 bases, and 9 bases lay between the germline ends. This CDR3 comprises 13 residues. As DNA, the CDR3 is TGCGCCAGCAGCTTGTCTTGGCAGTACGAGCAGTACTTC. Encoded protein: CASSLSWQYEQYF.